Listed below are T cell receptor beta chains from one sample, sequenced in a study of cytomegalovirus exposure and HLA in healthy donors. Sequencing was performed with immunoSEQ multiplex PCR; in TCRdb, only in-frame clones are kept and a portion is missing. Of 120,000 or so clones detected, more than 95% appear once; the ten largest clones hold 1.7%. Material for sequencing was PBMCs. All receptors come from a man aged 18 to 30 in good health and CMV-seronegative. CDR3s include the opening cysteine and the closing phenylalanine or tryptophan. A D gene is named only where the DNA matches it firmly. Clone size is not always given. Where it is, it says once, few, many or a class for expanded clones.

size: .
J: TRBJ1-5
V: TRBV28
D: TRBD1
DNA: TGTGCCAGCAGTTACCTCCCACCGGGACAGGCCCTCAATCAGCCCCAGCATTTT
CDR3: CASSYLPPGQALNQPQHF

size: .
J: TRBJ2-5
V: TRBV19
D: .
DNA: TGTGCCAGTAGTATAGGAGGCGGGTTGGAGACCCAGTACTTC
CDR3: CASSIGGGLETQYF

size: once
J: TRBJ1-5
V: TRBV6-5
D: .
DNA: TGTGCCAGCAGTGCCCAGAGCAATCAGCCCCAGCATTTT
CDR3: CASSAQSNQPQHF

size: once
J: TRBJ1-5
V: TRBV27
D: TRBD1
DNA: TGTGCCAGCAGATGGACAGGGAAGGATCAGCCCCAGCATTTT
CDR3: CASRWTGKDQPQHF

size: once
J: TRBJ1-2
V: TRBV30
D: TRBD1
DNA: TGTGCCGGGGACAGGGGACTTCCTCTATTCGGCTACACCTTC
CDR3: CAGDRGLPLFGYTF

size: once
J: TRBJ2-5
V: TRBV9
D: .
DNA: TGTGCCAGCAGCGTAGGAGGGGGAGGGCAAGAGACCCAGTACTTC
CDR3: CASSVGGGGQETQYF

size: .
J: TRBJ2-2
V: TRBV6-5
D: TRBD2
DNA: TGTGCCAGCAGTGGCCTAGCGGGAGTCACCGGGGAGCTGTTTTTT
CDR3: CASSGLAGVTGELFF

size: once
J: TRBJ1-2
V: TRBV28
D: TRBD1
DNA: TGTGCCACCGCGACAGGGGGCGCCGATGGCTACACCTTC
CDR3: CATATGGADGYTF

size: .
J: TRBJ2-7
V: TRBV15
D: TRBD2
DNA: TGTGCCACCAGCACAACTAGCGGCTCCTACGAGCAGTACTTC
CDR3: CATSTTSGSYEQYF

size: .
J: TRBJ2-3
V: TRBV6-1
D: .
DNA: TGTGCCATCGGCGGGAGAGGGGGGCCAGATACGCAGTATTTT
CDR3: CAIGGRGGPDTQYF

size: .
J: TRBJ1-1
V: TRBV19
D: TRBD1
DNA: TGTGCCAGTAGAGCCGGGACAGGGGTCACTGAAGCTTTCTTT
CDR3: CASRAGTGVTEAFF

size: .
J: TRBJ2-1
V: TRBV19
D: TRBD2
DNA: TGTGCCAGTAGTAAACTAGCGGGCGCTACCTACAATGAGCAGTTCTTC
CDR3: CASSKLAGATYNEQFF

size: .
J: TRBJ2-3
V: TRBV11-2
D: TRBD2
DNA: TGTGCCAGCAGCTTAGATGGGGCGGGAGGGCCGGAAGATACGCAGTATTTT
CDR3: CASSLDGAGGPEDTQYF

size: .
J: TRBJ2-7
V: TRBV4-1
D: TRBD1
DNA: TGCGCCAGCAGCCAAGTTGCGACAGGGGTTGGGTACGAGCAGTACTTC
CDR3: CASSQVATGVGYEQYF

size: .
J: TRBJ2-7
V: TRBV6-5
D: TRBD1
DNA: TGTGCCAGCAGTACAGGGGGGAGCTCCTACGAGCAGTACTTC
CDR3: CASSTGGSSYEQYF